Below are 13 T cell receptor beta chains sequenced from a single sample in a study of blood T cell repertoires in COVID-19. Only in-frame clones appear in the TCRdb table, and some are missing; sequencing was by immunoSEQ multiplex PCR. This table holds about 300,000 clones, just over 85% found once. The sequencing sample was made of PBMCs or T cells enriched from blood (not recorded which). All receptors derive from a man younger than 40 who had recovered from COVID-19.

The rearrangement joins TRBV4-1 to TRBJ2-5; 9 positions match TRBD1. Germline V gene data show CDR1 as MGHRA and CDR2 as YSYEKL. V gave up 1 base and J gave up 4 bases; unmatched junction bases: 4. This CDR3 has 15 amino acids. CDR3 sequence: CASSQGDRAGETQYF. DNA for the CDR3: TGCGCCAGCAGCCAAGGGGACAGGGCTGGAGAGACCCAGTACTTC.

The J gene is TRBJ1-1, the V gene TRBV11-2; 8 bases fit TRBD1. The V segment lost 5 bases and the J segment 5 bases; nucleotides outside the gene matches: 7. CDR3 length equals 14 residues. The germline gives CDR1 SGHAT, CDR2 FQNNGV. The CDR3 nucleotides read TGTGCCAGCAGCGCCGAAACAGGGGGTACTGAAGCTTTCTTT. Translating gives CASSAETGGTEAFF.

The genes are TRBV28 and TRBJ1-2, with 10 bases lining up with TRBD1. Germline trimming cut 6 bases from V and 8 bases from J; bases unmatched to any gene: 12. This CDR3 region has 15 residues. The V gene's germline CDR1 is MDHEN and CDR2 SYDVKM. The CDR3 spells CASRPTGTGARGYTF. CDR3 DNA sequence: TGTGCCAGCAGACCGACCGGGACAGGGGCACGGGGCTACACCTTC.

The J gene is TRBJ1-5, the V gene TRBV19; D is undetermined. The V end lost 1 base, the J end lost 7 bases, and 14 bases lay between the germline ends. The CDR3 covers 15 residues. The germline gives CDR1 LNHDA, CDR2 SQIVND (reference sequence). This CDR3 reads CASSIGGGRSQPQHF. The CDR3, as DNA: TGTGCCAGTAGTATAGGAGGAGGCAGGTCCCAGCCCCAGCATTTT.

The chain uses TRBV7-9 and TRBJ1-5, with TRBD1 as a possible D gene (5 bases). With 3 bases removed from V and 5 bases from J, the gap between germline ends came to 14 bases. The CDR3 extends over 15 amino acids. Germline V gene sequence: CDR1 SEHNR, CDR2 FQNEAQ (reference sequence). Here the CDR3 DNA reads TGTGCCAGCAGCTTGACGGACCTAGGGGATCAGCCCCAGCATTTT. It specifies CASSLTDLGDQPQHF. The full variable domain, with the rest looked up from reference TRBV7-9 and TRBJ1-5, is DTGVSQNPRHKITKRGQNVTFRCDPISEHNRLYWYRQTLGQGPEFLTYFQNEAQLEKSRLLSDRFSAERPKGSFSTLEIQRTEQGDSAMYLCASSLTDLGDQPQHFGDGTRLSIL.

The chain uses TRBV7-9 and TRBJ1-1, with 7 bases fitting TRBD1. V was clipped by 1 base and J by 3 bases; unmatched bases: 8. CDR1 and CDR2 (germline): SEHNR, FQNEAQ (reference sequence). This CDR3 has 16 residues. CDR3 sequence reads: CASSLGQGNGYTEAFF. Here the CDR3 DNA reads TGTGCCAGCAGCTTAGGACAGGGAAACGGGTACACTGAAGCTTTCTTT.

The chain combines TRBV12-3 or TRBV12-4 with TRBJ1-2; D not resolved. Deletions cut 7 bases from V and 4 bases from J, with 10 bases between. The CDR3 consists of 12 residues. The CDR3: CASTSSSYGYTF. CDR3 coding DNA: TGTGCCAGCACCTCCTCCTCCTATGGCTACACCTTC.

The V gene is TRBV5-6, the J gene TRBJ2-7, with D unresolved. This CDR3 region has 14 residues. CDR1 and CDR2 (germline): SGHDT, YYEEEE. Trimming took 1 base from V and 0 from J, leaving 8 bases between them. The CDR3 DNA sequence: TGTGCCAGCAGCTTGAGAGTGAGCTCCTACGAGCAGTACTTC. This translates into CASSLRVSSYEQYF.

This sequence joins TRBV9 and TRBJ2-2; D is undetermined. The V gene lost 0 bases and the J gene lost 5 bases, with 2 bases spanning the gap. CDR1 is SGDLS, CDR2 YYNGEE, per germline. This CDR3 is 12 amino acids long. The CDR3 coding sequence is TGTGCCAGCAGCGTAGCTACCGGGGAGCTGTTTTTT. It specifies CASSVATGELFF.

About this clone itself: The sample carries other DNA sequences with the same CDR3. The chain employs TRBV30 and TRBJ2-7; the match to TRBD1 covers 7 bases. J lost 5 bases, V lost 0 bases, and 4 bases had no gene match. Germline V gene sequence: CDR1 GTSNPN, CDR2 SVGIG (reference sequence). This CDR3 region has 13 residues. In DNA, the CDR3 is TGTGCCTGGAGTGTGGGGCAGGGGGACGAGCAGTACTTC. It specifies CAWSVGQGDEQYF.

CDR3 region: CASSLALGSAEQYF. The CDR3, as DNA: TGTGCCAGCAGCTTAGCGCTCGGGAGCGCCGAGCAGTACTTC. The chain links TRBV11-1 to TRBJ2-7, with D possibly TRBD2 on 6 matching bases. Germline V gives CDR1 SGHAT, CDR2 FQDESV (reference sequence). Trimming removed 0 bases from V and 6 bases from J, with 12 bases in between. This CDR3 has 14 residues.

The rearrangement links TRBV7-9 to TRBJ1-4; D is ambiguous. This CDR3 comprises 14 residues. Germline loops: CDR1 SEHNR, CDR2 FQNEAQ (reference sequence). Between the trimmed V and J ends, which lost 4 bases and 7 bases, there was a span of 13 bases. CDR3 sequence reads: CASSSPQRTEKLFF. DNA of the CDR3: TGTGCCAGCAGCTCCCCCCAGCGTACTGAAAAACTGTTTTTT.

This rearrangement joins TRBV7-9 to TRBJ1-4; 7 nucleotides align to TRBD1. Per the germline V gene, CDR1 is SEHNR and CDR2 is FQNEAQ (reference sequence). The CDR3 extends over 14 amino acids. V lost 5 bases to trimming and J lost 5 bases; unmatched junction nucleotides: 5. The CDR3 bases are TGTGCCAGCAGCGTACACAGGGGAAATGAAAAACTGTTTTTT. It is translated as CASSVHRGNEKLFF.